This T cell receptor (beta chain) was captured in a study of cytomegalovirus exposure and HLA in healthy donors. Findings and limits, study-wide: Later, an analysis found that common viral pathogens appeared to be linked with several of the most significant clusters.

It was with 60 Vbeta and 13 Jbeta primers that the PCR ran. Here immunoSEQ multiplex PCR was the method, and the copy in TCRdb shows in-frame clones only, minus some. Of over 130,000 clones detected, 70% to 75% appear once; the ten largest clones hold approximately 1.6%. In this sample, this clone turned up once. As yet, its antigen is unknown. The V end lost 0 bases, the J end lost 6 bases, and 11 bases lay between the germline ends. Germline V gene data show CDR1 as MNHNS and CDR2 as SASEGT. The CDR3 sequence is 14 residues long. What was sequenced was PBMCs. The sequence was collected from a woman aged 25 to 39 in good health and CMV-seronegative. The chain carries TRBV6-1 and TRBJ1-2; tentatively, D is TRBD1 (6 bases). In DNA, the CDR3 is TGTGCCAGCAGTGAAGCGCAGGCAGGGGATGGCTACACCTTC. This gives the protein CASSEAQAGDGYTF.